This T cell receptor (beta chain) was documented in a study of blood T cell repertoires in COVID-19 (dated by TCRdb to the early 2020s). Regarding the complete study: Collaborator samples came from the United States, Italy and Spain and covered acute and convalescent phases of COVID-19. The dataset comprised deeply sampled blood TCRbeta repertoires from subjects exposed to, actively infected with, or recovered from COVID-19. A de-identified subject ID, COVID-19 status, age in years and sex were almost always included in the sample metadata. Where HLA class I and class II types were available, the types were taken from metadata supplied by the sample provider, not from assay-based typing. Samples came from the ongoing ImmuneRACE study (first 160 participants) plus 1,254 subjects from 6 global collaborators. The repertoires were released in a freely available public database intended as a resource for research on the immune response to SARS-CoV-2. The material from the prospective study consisted of cDNA or gDNA derived from T cells, B-cell-depleted T cells, or PBMCs.

On this clone itself: Its recognized antigen is unknown. No clone much larger than this one lies a single base away; base qualities are absent.

Each collaborating institution followed its own protocols to collect whole blood in K2EDTA tubes. For TCRbeta analysis, collaborators shipped samples as frozen whole blood, isolated PBMCs, or DNA extracted from either of those sample types. V is clipped by 4 bases and J by 1 base, and the sequence between their germline boundaries is 15 bases long. The CDR3 covers 16 residues, taking in both the cysteine and the phenylalanine. Just the 48-base CDR3 DNA is kept, in frame starting at base 1. CDR1 and CDR2, per the germline V gene, are KGHDR and SFDVKD. Study-level results and caveats: Clinical and demographic metadata were provided uncurated, with the amount varying by source and participant.

TCRbeta CDR3 regions were amplified from genomic DNA by means of the immunoSEQ Assay, a bias-controlled multiplex PCR. The authors' pipeline ran thus. The number of nucleated cells in each sample was estimated by amplification of reference gene primers within the assay. Sequence reads were collapsed and filtered to measure the absolute abundance of every unique TCRbeta CDR3 rearrangement. Productive Simpson clonality was computed per sample as the square root of Simpson's diversity index over productive rearrangements. The table was pulled from immuneACCESS by TCRdb, which kept in-frame rearrangements only. Such tables lose some clones; where checked, under half of the loss comes from unresolved V genes, and the rest has no known cause. Clonal size and the V and J genes are those of that table, whereas D and trimming came from the DNA. This sample has over 100,000 clones in its table, and 84% of those were observed once. The ten largest clones take up about 6.6% of the sample.

The receptor was isolated from a woman aged 45-59 years with acute or convalescent COVID-19. The sample consisted of peripheral blood. The chain is assembled from TRBV24-1 and TRBJ1-2; TRBD1 could be the D gene, as 5 bases match. The encoded CDR3 is CATSDPMRGGNYGYTF. The base sequence is TGTGCCACCAGTGACCCTATGAGGGGAGGTAACTATGGCTACACCTTC.